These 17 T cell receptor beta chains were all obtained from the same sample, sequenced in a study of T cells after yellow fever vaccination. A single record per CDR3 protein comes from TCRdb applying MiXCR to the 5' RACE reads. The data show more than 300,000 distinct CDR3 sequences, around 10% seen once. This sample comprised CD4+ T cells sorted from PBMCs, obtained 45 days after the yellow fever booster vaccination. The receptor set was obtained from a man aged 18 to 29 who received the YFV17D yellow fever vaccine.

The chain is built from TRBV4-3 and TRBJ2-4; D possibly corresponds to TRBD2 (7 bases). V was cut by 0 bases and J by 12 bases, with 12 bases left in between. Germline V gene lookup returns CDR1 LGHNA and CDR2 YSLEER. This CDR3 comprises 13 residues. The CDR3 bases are TGCGCCAGCAGCCAAGATCGGCGGGGGCGTCAGTACTTC. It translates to CASSQDRRGRQYF.

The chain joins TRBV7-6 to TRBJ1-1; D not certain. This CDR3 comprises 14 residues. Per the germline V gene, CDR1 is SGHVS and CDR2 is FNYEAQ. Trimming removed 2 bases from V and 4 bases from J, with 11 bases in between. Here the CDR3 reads CASSLNQRSTEAFF. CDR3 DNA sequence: TGTGCCAGCAGCTTAAATCAAAGGAGCACTGAAGCTTTCTTT.

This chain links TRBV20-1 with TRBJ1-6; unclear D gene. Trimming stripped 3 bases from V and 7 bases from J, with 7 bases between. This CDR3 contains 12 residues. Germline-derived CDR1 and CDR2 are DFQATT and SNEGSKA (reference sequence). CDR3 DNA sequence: TGCAGTGCTAGCCAGGCAAATTCACCCCTCCACTTT. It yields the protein CSASQANSPLHF.

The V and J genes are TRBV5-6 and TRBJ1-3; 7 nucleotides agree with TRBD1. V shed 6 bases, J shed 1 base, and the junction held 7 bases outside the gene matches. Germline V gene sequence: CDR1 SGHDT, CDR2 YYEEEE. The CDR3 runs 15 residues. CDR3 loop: CASIGRGISGNTIYF. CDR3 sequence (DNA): TGTGCCAGCATTGGCAGGGGGATATCTGGAAACACCATATATTTT.

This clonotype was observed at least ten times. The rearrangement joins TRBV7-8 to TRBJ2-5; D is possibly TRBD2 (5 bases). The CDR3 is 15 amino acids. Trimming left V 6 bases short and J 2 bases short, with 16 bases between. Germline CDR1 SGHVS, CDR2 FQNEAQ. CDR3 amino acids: CASSRSLDWQETQYF. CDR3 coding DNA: TGTGCCAGCAGTCGATCGCTGGACTGGCAAGAGACCCAGTACTTC.

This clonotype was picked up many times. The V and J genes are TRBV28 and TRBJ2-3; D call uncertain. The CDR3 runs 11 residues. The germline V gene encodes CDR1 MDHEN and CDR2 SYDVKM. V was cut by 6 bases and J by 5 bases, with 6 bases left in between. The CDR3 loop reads CASSRLDTQYF. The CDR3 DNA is TGTGCCAGCAGCCGCCTAGATACGCAGTATTTT.

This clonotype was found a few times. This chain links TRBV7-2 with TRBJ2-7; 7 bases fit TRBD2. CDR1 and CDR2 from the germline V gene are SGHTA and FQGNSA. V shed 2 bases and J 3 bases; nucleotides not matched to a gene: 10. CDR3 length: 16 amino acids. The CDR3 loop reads CASSLQASGSLYEQYF. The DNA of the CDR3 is TGTGCCAGCAGCTTACAGGCTAGCGGTTCCCTCTACGAGCAGTACTTC.

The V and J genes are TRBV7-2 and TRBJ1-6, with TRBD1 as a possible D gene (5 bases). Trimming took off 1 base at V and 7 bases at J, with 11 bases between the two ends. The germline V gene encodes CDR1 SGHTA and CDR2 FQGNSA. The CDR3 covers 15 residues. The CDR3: CASSLGGRANSPLHF. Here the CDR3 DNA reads TGTGCCAGCAGCTTAGGTGGCAGGGCGAATTCACCCCTCCACTTT.

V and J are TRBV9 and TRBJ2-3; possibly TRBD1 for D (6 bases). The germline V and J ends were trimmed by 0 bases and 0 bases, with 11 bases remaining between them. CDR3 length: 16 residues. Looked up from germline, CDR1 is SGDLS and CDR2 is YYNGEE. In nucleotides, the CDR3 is TGTGCCAGCAGCGTAGCTGGGGGCACTAGCACAGATACGCAGTATTTT. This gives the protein CASSVAGGTSTDTQYF.

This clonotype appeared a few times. The CDR3: CASSFGTEQFF. DNA for the CDR3: TGCGCCAGCAGCTTTGGCACAGAGCAGTTCTTC. J is TRBJ2-1 and V is TRBV5-1, with unresolved D. V lost 2 bases and J 10 bases, leaving 7 bases between the germline ends. The CDR3 has 11 amino acids. The V gene's germline CDR1 is SGHRS and CDR2 YFSETQ.

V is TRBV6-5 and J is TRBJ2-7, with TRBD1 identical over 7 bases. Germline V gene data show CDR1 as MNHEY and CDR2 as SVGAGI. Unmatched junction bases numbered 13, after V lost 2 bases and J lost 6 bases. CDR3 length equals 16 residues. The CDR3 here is CASSYRAGTASSEQYF. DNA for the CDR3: TGTGCCAGCAGTTACCGGGCCGGGACAGCAAGCAGCGAGCAGTACTTC.

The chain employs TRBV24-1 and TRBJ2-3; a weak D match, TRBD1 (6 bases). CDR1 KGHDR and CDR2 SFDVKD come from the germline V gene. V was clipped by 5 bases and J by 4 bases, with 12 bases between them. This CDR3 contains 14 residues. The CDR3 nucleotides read TGTGCCACCAGTGTAACAGGGTTTGCAGATACGCAGTATTTT. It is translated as CATSVTGFADTQYF.

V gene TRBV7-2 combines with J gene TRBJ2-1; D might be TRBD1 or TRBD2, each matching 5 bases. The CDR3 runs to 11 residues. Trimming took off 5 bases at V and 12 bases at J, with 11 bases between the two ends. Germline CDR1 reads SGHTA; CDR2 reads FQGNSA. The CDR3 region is CASSRDRVQFF. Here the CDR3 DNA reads TGTGCCAGCAGCCGGGACCGGGTGCAGTTCTTC.

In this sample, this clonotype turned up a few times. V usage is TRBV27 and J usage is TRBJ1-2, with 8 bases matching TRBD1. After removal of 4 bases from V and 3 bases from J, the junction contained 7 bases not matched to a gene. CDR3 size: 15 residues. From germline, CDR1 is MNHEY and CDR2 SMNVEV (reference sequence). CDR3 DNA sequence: TGTGCCAGCAGTTCTTGGACAGGGCGAGACTATGGCTACACCTTC. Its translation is CASSSWTGRDYGYTF.

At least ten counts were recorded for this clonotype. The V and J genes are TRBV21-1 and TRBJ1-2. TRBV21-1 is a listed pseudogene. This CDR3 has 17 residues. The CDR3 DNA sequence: TGTGCCAGCAGCAAATGCCACTTAGTAGAGACTAACTATGGCTACACCTTC. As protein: CASSKCHLVETNYGYTF.

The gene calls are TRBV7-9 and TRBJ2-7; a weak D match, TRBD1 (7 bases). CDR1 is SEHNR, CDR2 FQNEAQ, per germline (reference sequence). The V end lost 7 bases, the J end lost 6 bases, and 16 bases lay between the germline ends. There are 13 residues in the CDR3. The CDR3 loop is CASTQQGGGEQYF. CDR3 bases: TGTGCCAGCACCCAGCAGGGGGGTGGCGAGCAGTACTTC. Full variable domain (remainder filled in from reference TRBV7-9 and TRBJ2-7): DTGVSQNPRHKITKRGQNVTFRCDPISEHNRLYWYRQTLGQGPEFLTYFQNEAQLEKSRLLSDRFSAERPKGSFSTLEIQRTEQGDSAMYLCASTQQGGGEQYFGPGTRLTVT.

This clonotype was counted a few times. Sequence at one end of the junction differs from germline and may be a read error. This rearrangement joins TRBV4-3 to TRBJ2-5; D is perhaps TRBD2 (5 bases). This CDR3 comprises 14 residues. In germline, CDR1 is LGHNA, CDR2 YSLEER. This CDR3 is CASSQASRQVTQYF. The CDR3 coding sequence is TGCGCCAGCAGCCAAGCTAGCCGGCAAGTGACCCAGTACTTC.